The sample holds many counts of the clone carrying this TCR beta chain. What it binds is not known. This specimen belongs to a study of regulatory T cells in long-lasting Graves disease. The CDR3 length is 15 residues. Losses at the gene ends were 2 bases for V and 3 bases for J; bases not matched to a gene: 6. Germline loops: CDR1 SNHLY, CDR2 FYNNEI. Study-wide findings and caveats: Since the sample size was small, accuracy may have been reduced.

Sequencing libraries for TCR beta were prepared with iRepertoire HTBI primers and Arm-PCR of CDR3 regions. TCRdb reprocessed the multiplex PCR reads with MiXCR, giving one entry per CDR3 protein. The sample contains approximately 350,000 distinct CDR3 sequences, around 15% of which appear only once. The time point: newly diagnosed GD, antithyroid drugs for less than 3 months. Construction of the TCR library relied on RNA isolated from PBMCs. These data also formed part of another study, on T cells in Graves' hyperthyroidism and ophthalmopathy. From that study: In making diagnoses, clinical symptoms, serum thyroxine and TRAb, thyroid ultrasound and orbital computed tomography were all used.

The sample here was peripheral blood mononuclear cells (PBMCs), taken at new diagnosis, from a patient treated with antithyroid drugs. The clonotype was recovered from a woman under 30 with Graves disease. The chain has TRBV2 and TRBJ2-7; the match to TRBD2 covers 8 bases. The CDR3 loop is CASSELAGQYYEQYF. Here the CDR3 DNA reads TGTGCCAGCAGTGAATTAGCGGGGCAATACTACGAGCAGTACTTC.